The present T cell receptor beta chain was sequenced within a study of STAT5B mutations in CD4+ large granular lymphocyte leukemia. Buffy coats from healthy blood donors served as controls. Using immunoSEQ multiplex PCR, the repertoire was profiled, and TCRdb retains in-frame clones only, with some absent. The table includes approximately 23,000 clones, around 79% detected once. Germline V gives CDR1 SGHRS, CDR2 YFSETQ. V dropped 0 bases and J dropped 6 bases, with 9 bases sitting between them. This CDR3 region has 14 residues. This clone occurred a few times. Its antigen is unknown. Findings and limits, study-wide: Compared with healthy controls (2/35), patient top clones favored TRBV06 (8/27). No patients shared main leukemic clonotypes, though roughly 25% appeared at low frequency elsewhere.

The V and J genes are TRBV5-1 and TRBJ1-4; D is ambiguous. The sequencing input was CD4+ T cells from blood buffy coats. This sequence originates from a human donor in good health. The CDR3 here is CASSLGWVDEKLFF. CDR3 coding DNA: TGCGCCAGCAGCTTGGGATGGGTCGATGAAAAACTGTTTTTT.